The T cell receptor (beta chain) described here comes from a study of T-cell reconstitution after alpha-beta-depleted transplantation in children (TCRdb year 2016). For context, the study as a whole: Using TCR repertoire profiling, the study followed T-cell immune reconstitution in a quantitative way in children after TCRalphabeta/CD19-depleted allogeneic hematopoietic cell transplantation.

Beyond this particular receptor, the publication reports: In some patients, high TCRbeta diversity at day 60 was attributed to recipient T cells and intrathymic progenitors that had survived conditioning. Over the following months the frequencies of hyperexpanded clones went down, and after one year T-cell counts and TCRbeta diversity were mostly credited to newly produced T cells. About two months after transplant, the apparently early recovery of alphabetaT-cell counts reportedly depended on just several hundred clones that had expanded rapidly and came from non-depleted graft cells.

Receptor libraries were prepared by PCR. Sequencing was performed on an Illumina HiSeq 2500. TCR library preparation used molecular barcoding, with unique molecular identifiers applied to normalize quantification of the TCRbeta repertoire. Using fastp at Q25 and MiXCR, TCRdb reprocessed the public reads and kept productive beta chains. Entries that share a CDR3 protein sequence are merged under the most common genes and DNA. A total of about 240,000 distinct CDR3 sequences appear in this sample, about 26% of them only once. The top ten hold 2.6% of the sample. The germline V gene specifies SNHLY as CDR1 and FYNNEI as CDR2. V and J are truncated by 5 bases and 6 bases respectively, leaving an intervening sequence of 5 bases. The CDR3 holds 10 amino acids from the cysteine to the phenylalanine. The CDR3 DNA has 30 bases and is translated from base 1. The sample's treatment or condition label, in plain terms: allogeneic hematopoietic cell transplantation with graft depleted of TCRalphabeta T cells and CD19 B cells. Transplant recipients were children who received TCRalphabeta/CD19-depleted allogeneic hematopoietic cell grafts.

A remark on this clonotype: No cognate antigen has been identified for it. The sample holds no much larger clone one base away, and base qualities are not on file.

This receptor chain uses TRBV2 and TRBJ2-7; TRBD2 is perhaps the D gene, given 5 matching bases. The TCR sequence derives from a girl aged 2-10 years with Fanconi anemia, due to receive a stem cell transplant. The material sequenced was PBMCs, taken before TCRalphabeta/CD19-depleted stem cell transplant. In nucleotides, the sequence is TGTGCCAGCAGTCTAGCCGAGCAGTACTTC. It translates as CASSLAEQYF.